These 9 T cell receptor beta chains share one sample of origin, sequenced in a study of response to subunit inactivated influenza vaccine. One entry per CDR3 protein, called by TCRdb with MiXCR from the RT-PCR reads. The sample gives 550,000 to 800,000 distinct CDR3 sequences, about 15% of which show up once; around 10% is in the top ten. The sequences come from PBMCs from blood, collected roughly 12 days after vaccination. The receptors come from a man aged 50 or older who received an inactivated influenza vaccine.

V usage is TRBV7-9 and J usage is TRBJ1-5, with TRBD1 matching 8 bases. In germline, CDR1 is SEHNR, CDR2 FQNEAQ (reference sequence). The V gene end was trimmed by 1 base and the J gene end by 3 bases; junction bases not matched to a gene: 2. This CDR3 is built from 15 residues. Here the CDR3 reads CASSLGTGLNQPQHF. Here the CDR3 DNA reads TGTGCCAGCAGCTTAGGGACAGGGCTCAATCAGCCCCAGCATTTT.

The J gene is TRBJ2-4, the V gene TRBV18; no definite D call. The CDR3 is made up of 15 amino acids. Germline CDR1 is KGHSH and CDR2 is LQKENI. The ends were cut back, 4 bases at V and 0 bases at J, with 10 bases in the middle. This chain's CDR3 is CASSRGRLAKNIQYF. The CDR3 bases are TGTGCCAGCTCACGAGGCCGCTTAGCCAAAAACATTCAGTACTTC.

This chain joins TRBV6-1 and TRBJ1-6; perhaps TRBD1 as D (5 bases). V was cut by 3 bases and J by 7 bases, with 13 bases left in between. CDR3 length: 15 amino acids. Germline-derived CDR1 and CDR2 are MNHNS and SASEGT. Written as DNA, the CDR3 is TGTGCCAGCAGTGAGATTATACGGGGGAATTCACCCCTCCACTTT. It yields the protein CASSEIIRGNSPLHF.

The chain carries TRBV6-6 and TRBJ2-1; D remains ambiguous. The CDR3 extends over 11 amino acids. Germline V gives CDR1 MNHNY, CDR2 SVGAGI (reference sequence). The V end lost 7 bases, the J end lost 11 bases, and 12 bases lay between the germline ends. CDR3 region: CASTLDGKQFF. The CDR3 DNA follows: TGTGCCAGCACCCTAGATGGAAAGCAGTTCTTC.

This clonotype was observed a handful of times. The V gene is TRBV5-1, the J gene TRBJ2-3; tentatively, D is TRBD2 (7 bases). The CDR3 extends over 15 amino acids. Trimming took off 6 bases at V and 5 bases at J, with 19 bases between the two ends. Looked up from germline, CDR1 is SGHRS and CDR2 is YFSETQ. CDR3 sequence: CASTYGGRPQDTQYF. Here the CDR3 DNA reads TGCGCCAGCACCTACGGGGGGCGCCCCCAAGATACGCAGTATTTT.

This clonotype was seen ten or more times. The chain couples TRBV5-5 to TRBJ1-2; perhaps TRBD1 as D (5 bases). Trimming took 3 bases from V and 2 from J, leaving 14 bases between them. The CDR3 is 15 residues long. From germline, CDR1 is SGHKS and CDR2 YYEKEE (reference sequence). The CDR3 DNA is TGTGCCAGCAGCTCTATGGGGCACAGCAACTATGGCTACACCTTC. Translation gives CASSSMGHSNYGYTF.

The V and J genes are TRBV5-4 and TRBJ2-5; D perhaps matches TRBD2 (5 bases). This CDR3 comprises 13 residues. V was pared by 2 bases and J by 2 bases, with 7 bases between. Per the germline V gene, CDR1 is SGHNT and CDR2 is YYREEE (reference sequence). The CDR3, as DNA: TGTGCCAGCAGCTTCCGGGATCAAGAGACCCAGTACTTC. Translating it yields CASSFRDQETQYF.

The rearrangement uses TRBV3-1 and TRBJ2-1, with 10 bases that match TRBD2. The CDR3 totals 16 residues. V lost 4 bases and J lost 10; bases outside the gene matches: 13. Germline assignment: CDR1 LGHDT and CDR2 YNNKEL (reference sequence). CDR3: CASSRRQSGGVGEQFF. The CDR3 bases are TGTGCCAGCAGCCGGAGACAAAGCGGGGGGGTTGGGGAGCAGTTCTTC.

The genes are TRBV5-1 and TRBJ1-1, with D possibly being TRBD1 (6 bases). This CDR3 has 14 amino acids. V dropped 5 bases and J dropped 0 bases, with 11 bases sitting between them. Germline values: CDR1 SGHRS, CDR2 YFSETQ. The CDR3 here is CASRGDMMNTEAFF. Here the CDR3 DNA reads TGCGCCAGCAGGGGGGACATGATGAACACTGAAGCTTTCTTT.